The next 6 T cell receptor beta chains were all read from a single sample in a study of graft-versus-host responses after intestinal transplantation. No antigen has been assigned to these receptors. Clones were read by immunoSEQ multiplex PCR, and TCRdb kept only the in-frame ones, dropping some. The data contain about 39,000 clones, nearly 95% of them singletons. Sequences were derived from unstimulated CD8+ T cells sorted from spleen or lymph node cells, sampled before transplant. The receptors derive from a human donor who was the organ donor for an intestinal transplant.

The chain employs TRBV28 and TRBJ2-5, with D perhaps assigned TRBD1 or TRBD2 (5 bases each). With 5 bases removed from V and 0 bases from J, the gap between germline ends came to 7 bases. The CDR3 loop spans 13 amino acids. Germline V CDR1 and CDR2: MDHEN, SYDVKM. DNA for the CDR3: TGTGCCAGCAGTCTGGGACACCAAGAGACCCAGTACTTC. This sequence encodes CASSLGHQETQYF.

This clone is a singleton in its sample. The CDR3 region is CASSLAGGIQETQYF. DNA for the CDR3: TGTGCCAGCAGCCTAGCGGGAGGGATACAAGAGACCCAGTACTTC. V is TRBV6-5 and J is TRBJ2-5, with 12 positions matching TRBD2. Germline values: CDR1 MNHEY, CDR2 SVGAGI. V trimming: 6 bases; J trimming: 2 bases; junction bases outside the gene matches: 4. The CDR3 has 15 amino acids.

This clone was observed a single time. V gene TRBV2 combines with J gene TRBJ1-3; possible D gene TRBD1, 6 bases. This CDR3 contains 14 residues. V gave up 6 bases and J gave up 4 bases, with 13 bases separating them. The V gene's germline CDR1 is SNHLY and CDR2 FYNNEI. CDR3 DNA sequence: TGTGCCAGCAGACAACAGGGTCGGGGAAACACCATATATTTT. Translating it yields CASRQQGRGNTIYF. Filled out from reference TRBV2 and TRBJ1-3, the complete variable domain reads EPEVTQTPSHQVTQMGQEVILRCVPISNHLYFYWYRQILGQKVEFLVSFYNNEISEKSEIFDDQFSVERPDGSNFTLKIRSTKLEDSAMYFCASRQQGRGNTIYFGEGSWLTVV.

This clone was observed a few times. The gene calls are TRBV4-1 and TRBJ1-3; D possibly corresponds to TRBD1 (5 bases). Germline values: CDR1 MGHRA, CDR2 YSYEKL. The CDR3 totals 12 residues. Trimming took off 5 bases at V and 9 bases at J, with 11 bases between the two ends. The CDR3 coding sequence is TGCGCCAGCAGCACTCCCGGGGGCACCATATATTTT. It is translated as CASSTPGGTIYF.

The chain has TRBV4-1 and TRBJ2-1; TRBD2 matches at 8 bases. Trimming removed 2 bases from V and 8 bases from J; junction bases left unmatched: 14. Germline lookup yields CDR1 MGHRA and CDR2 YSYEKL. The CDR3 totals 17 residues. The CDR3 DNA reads TGCGCCAGCAGCCAAACCCCGGGGCGGGAGGTCGGAGATGAGCAGTTCTTC. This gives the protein CASSQTPGREVGDEQFF.

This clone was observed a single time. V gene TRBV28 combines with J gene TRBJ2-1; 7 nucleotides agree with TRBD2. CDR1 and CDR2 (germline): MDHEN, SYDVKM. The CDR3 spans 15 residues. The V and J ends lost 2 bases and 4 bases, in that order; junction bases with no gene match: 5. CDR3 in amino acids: CASSLGRARYNEQFF. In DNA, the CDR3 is TGTGCCAGCAGTTTAGGGAGGGCTAGGTACAATGAGCAGTTCTTC.